These 30 T cell receptor beta chains share one sample of origin, sequenced in a study of blood T cell repertoires in COVID-19. Clones were sequenced by immunoSEQ multiplex PCR, and TCRdb holds only the in-frame ones, with some missing. The sample carries around 190,000 clones, 86% recorded once. The sample was PBMCs or T cells enriched from blood (not recorded which). Receptors originate from a man aged 35 to 55 with acute COVID-19.

In DNA, the CDR3 is TGTGCCAGCAGAAATACGGACTTGAACTATGGCTACACCTTC. Protein sequence: CASRNTDLNYGYTF. The chain combines TRBV6-5 with TRBJ1-2, with D unclear. Germline CDR1 MNHEY, CDR2 SVGAGI. V gave up 6 bases and J gave up 2 bases, with 13 bases separating them. This CDR3 is 14 amino acids long.

This chain connects TRBV28 to TRBJ2-7; TRBD1 matches at 7 bases. V dropped 5 bases and J dropped 5; count of bases not matched to a gene: 6. The CDR3 is 13 amino acids. Per the germline V gene, CDR1 is MDHEN and CDR2 is SYDVKM. The CDR3 coding sequence is TGTGCCAGCAGTAACAGGGGCATCCACGAGCAGTACTTC. Its translation is CASSNRGIHEQYF.

The chain is built from TRBV7-9 and TRBJ1-1; D call uncertain. V dropped 5 bases and J dropped 4 bases, with 11 bases sitting between them. The germline gives CDR1 SEHNR, CDR2 FQNEAQ (reference sequence). The CDR3 extends over 13 amino acids. The CDR3 region has the DNA TGTGCCAGCAGCCCGCCCACGGGCACTGAAGCTTTCTTT. Translation gives CASSPPTGTEAFF.

This clone occurred once. The V and J genes are TRBV11-3 and TRBJ2-3, with D hard to call. Germline V lookup: CDR1 SGHNT, CDR2 YENEEA. Deletions cut 8 bases from V and 2 bases from J, with 11 bases between. The CDR3 sequence is 13 residues long. The CDR3 protein is CASGPEYTDTQYF. DNA for the CDR3: TGTGCCAGCGGTCCAGAATACACAGATACGCAGTATTTT.

The V gene is TRBV27, the J gene TRBJ1-5; D is undetermined. V was pared by 3 bases and J by 6 bases, with 21 bases between. Germline CDR1 and CDR2: MNHEY and SMNVEV (reference sequence). The CDR3 spans 17 residues. The CDR3 protein is CASSFSERTGNIQPQHF. The DNA of the CDR3 is TGTGCCAGCAGTTTTAGTGAGAGAACGGGAAATATTCAGCCCCAGCATTTT.

The V and J genes are TRBV5-1 and TRBJ2-7; 11 nucleotides line up with TRBD2. The V segment lost 0 bases and the J segment 7 bases; nucleotides outside the gene matches: 12. The CDR3 is 17 residues long. Germline V lookup: CDR1 SGHRS, CDR2 YFSETQ. CDR3 residues: CASSLELAGVGDPEQYF. CDR3 coding DNA: TGCGCCAGCAGCTTGGAACTAGCGGGAGTGGGAGACCCTGAGCAGTACTTC.

The chain employs TRBV11-2 and TRBJ2-7; the match to TRBD2 covers 11 bases. V was pared by 4 bases and J by 8 bases, with 7 bases of the junction left unmatched. This CDR3 is 14 amino acids long. CDR1 is SGHAT and CDR2 is FQNNGV in the germline V gene. CDR3 in DNA: TGTGCCAGCAGCTCAGGACTAGCGGGTACGCAGCAGTACTTC. It is translated as CASSSGLAGTQQYF.

This chain uses TRBV10-3 with TRBJ2-1, with 9 bases that match TRBD1. From germline, CDR1 is ENHRY and CDR2 SYGVKD. The CDR3 consists of 15 residues. Trimming took 0 bases from V and 8 from J; bases not matched to a gene: 5. In DNA form, the CDR3 reads TGTGCCATCAGTGAGTCGACACAGGGGGCCGATGAGCAGTTCTTC. This gives the protein CAISESTQGADEQFF.

This chain joins TRBV6-5 and TRBJ2-7; 7 bases line up with TRBD1. CDR3 length equals 15 residues. The J segment lost 2 bases and the V segment lost 2 bases, leaving 6 bases of the junction unmatched. Germline V CDR1 and CDR2: MNHEY, SVGAGI. CDR3 loop: CASSYRATGAYEQYF. The CDR3 DNA sequence: TGTGCCAGCAGTTACAGGGCAACAGGGGCCTACGAGCAGTACTTC.

The chain combines TRBV7-3 with TRBJ2-3; 7 bases are shared with TRBD2. Germline V gene lookup returns CDR1 SGHTA and CDR2 FQGTGA. The CDR3 is made up of 15 amino acids. V trimming: 1 base; J trimming: 0 bases; junction bases outside the gene matches: 1. The CDR3 DNA follows: TGTGCCAGCAGCTTAATCGGGGGGAGCACAGATACGCAGTATTTT. This codes for CASSLIGGSTDTQYF. The complete variable domain, with remaining parts taken from reference TRBV7-3 and TRBJ2-3, reads GAGVSQTPSNKVTEKGKYVELRCDPISGHTALYWYRQSLGQGPEFLIYFQGTGAADDSGLPNDRFFAVRPEGSVSTLKIQRTERGDSAVYLCASSLIGGSTDTQYFGPGTRLTVL.

The chain recombines TRBV5-1 with TRBJ2-1; TRBD1 matches 10 bases. Germline V gene sequence: CDR1 SGHRS, CDR2 YFSETQ. V was pared by 3 bases and J by 4 bases, with 4 bases of the junction left unmatched. This CDR3 has 15 residues. CDR3 residues: CASSSGTGVYNEQFF. In DNA, the CDR3 is TGCGCCAGCAGCTCCGGGACAGGGGTGTACAATGAGCAGTTCTTC.

The rearrangement joins TRBV21-1 to TRBJ1-4; the table's D call, TRBD1, has no DNA check behind it. TRBV21-1 is a documented pseudogene. The CDR3 extends over 15 amino acids. CDR3 coding DNA: TGTGCCAGCAGTCAGATTCAGGGATCTAATGAAAAACTGTTTTTT. As protein: CASSQIQGSNEKLFF.

This clone occurred a few times. This chain joins TRBV5-4 and TRBJ2-2; D is perhaps TRBD1 (5 bases). The germline V gene encodes CDR1 SGHNT and CDR2 YYREEE (reference sequence). Trimming took 4 bases from V and 3 from J, leaving 16 bases between them. The CDR3 has 16 residues. The chain's CDR3 is CASSPSAGFDTGELFF. For the CDR3, the DNA is TGTGCCAGCAGCCCCTCCGCAGGGTTCGACACCGGGGAGCTGTTTTTT.

The CDR3 coding sequence is TGTGCCAGCAGTTACTCCGTCGGTTGGGGAGGTACTCAGCCCCAGCATTTT. Translation gives CASSYSVGWGGTQPQHF. V is TRBV6-2 or TRBV6-3 and J is TRBJ1-5, with D uncertain. Trimming removed 0 bases at V and 6 bases at J, with 18 bases between. Germline-derived CDR1 and CDR2 are MNHEY and SVGEGT. The CDR3 has 17 residues.

The genes are TRBV6-5 and TRBJ1-2; 8 nucleotides line up with TRBD1. J lost 4 bases, V lost 6 bases, and 7 bases had no gene match. Germline lookup yields CDR1 MNHEY and CDR2 SVGAGI. CDR3 length: 14 residues. CDR3 loop: CASRGQAYGYGYTF. CDR3 bases: TGTGCCAGCAGGGGACAGGCTTACGGCTATGGCTACACCTTC.

The chain is built from TRBV6-5 and TRBJ2-7; 8 bases match TRBD2. V lost 4 bases and J lost 3; bases outside the gene matches: 5. The germline V gene encodes CDR1 MNHEY and CDR2 SVGAGI. CDR3 length: 14 residues. The CDR3: CASSLAGQIYEQYF. CDR3 nucleotides: TGTGCCAGCAGTTTAGCGGGACAAATCTACGAGCAGTACTTC.

The chain joins TRBV7-9 to TRBJ2-1; 9 bases map to TRBD2. The CDR3 has 18 residues. V lost 10 bases and J lost 0; bases outside the gene matches: 16. The germline V gene has CDR1 SEHNR and CDR2 FQNEAQ (reference sequence). The CDR3 DNA reads TGTGCCACCTCAGGGGCGGGAGGGCCCTCCAGCTCCTACAATGAGCAGTTCTTC. Protein sequence: CATSGAGGPSSSYNEQFF.

CDR3 nucleotide sequence: TGTGCCAGCAGCTTGGATCTAGCGGGAACCTACGAGCAGTACTTC. It is translated as CASSLDLAGTYEQYF. The rearrangement links TRBV5-5 to TRBJ2-7; 9 bases are shared with TRBD2. The germline CDR1 and CDR2 sequences are SGHKS and YYEKEE (reference sequence). J gave up 2 bases and V 0 bases, and 3 bases lay outside the gene matches. The CDR3 has 15 residues.

CDR3 nucleotide sequence: TGTGCCACCAGTGGGTTGGGACAGGGGAGCTATGGCTACACCTTC. Its protein is CATSGLGQGSYGYTF. The rearrangement links TRBV24-1 to TRBJ1-2; the match to TRBD1 covers 10 bases. The CDR3 is 15 amino acids. The junction had 6 bases not matched to a gene; V was cut back by 5 bases and J by 4 bases. Germline CDR1 reads KGHDR; CDR2 reads SFDVKD.

This chain joins TRBV25-1 and TRBJ1-1, with 7 bases identical to TRBD1. CDR1 MGHDK and CDR2 SYGVNS come from the germline V gene. V was clipped by 5 bases and J by 3 bases; unmatched bases: 6. The CDR3 runs 14 residues. In DNA form, the CDR3 reads TGTGCCAGCAGTCAGTCGGGACAGCACACTGAAGCTTTCTTT. Translating it yields CASSQSGQHTEAFF.

The V call is TRBV19, the J call TRBJ2-1; D may be TRBD2 (6 bases). This CDR3 has 14 residues. V gave up 5 bases and J gave up 1 base, with 9 bases separating them. Germline V gives CDR1 LNHDA, CDR2 SQIVND (reference sequence). The CDR3 spells CASSFAGSYNEQFF. CDR3 DNA sequence: TGTGCCAGTAGTTTTGCGGGGTCCTACAATGAGCAGTTCTTC.

This rearrangement joins TRBV9 to TRBJ2-7; D is unclear. Looked up from germline, CDR1 is SGDLS and CDR2 is YYNGEE. The CDR3 contains 13 residues. The ends were cut back, 2 bases at V and 2 bases at J, with 8 bases in the middle. CDR3 loop: CASSVRGTYEQYF. CDR3 coding DNA: TGTGCCAGCAGCGTCAGAGGTACCTACGAGCAGTACTTC.

The chain recombines TRBV7-2 with TRBJ2-5, with 8 bases lining up with TRBD2. There are 16 residues in the CDR3. Losses at the gene ends were 2 bases for V and 2 bases for J; bases not matched to a gene: 7. From germline, CDR1 is SGHTA and CDR2 FQGNSA. CDR3 nucleotide sequence: TGTGCCAGCAGCTTAAGGCAGCGGGAGTGGCAAGAGACCCAGTACTTC. Translated, it gives CASSLRQREWQETQYF.

The chain combines TRBV7-8 with TRBJ2-3; the match to TRBD2 covers 11 bases. The junction had 7 bases not matched to a gene; V was cut back by 3 bases and J by 5 bases. Germline V gene data show CDR1 as SGHVS and CDR2 as FQNEAQ. The CDR3 length is 16 residues. CDR3 loop: CASSLWSSGRIDTQYF. The CDR3 nucleotides are TGTGCCAGCAGCTTGTGGTCTAGCGGGAGGATAGATACGCAGTATTTT.

V usage is TRBV5-1 and J usage is TRBJ2-1, with D maybe TRBD1 (5 bases). This CDR3 has 11 residues. Per germline, CDR1 SGHRS and CDR2 YFSETQ. V gave up 7 bases and J gave up 7 bases, with 9 bases separating them. The CDR3 reads CASHQGNEQFF. CDR3 nucleotides: TGCGCCAGCCACCAGGGTAATGAGCAGTTCTTC.

This clone was picked up a small number of times. J is TRBJ2-7 and V is TRBV27; TRBD2 matches at 8 bases. The CDR3 spans 15 residues. J gave up 3 bases and V 8 bases, and 12 bases lay outside the gene matches. CDR1 MNHEY and CDR2 SMNVEV come from the germline V gene (reference sequence). The CDR3: CASRGPGTSIYEQYF. In nucleotides, the CDR3 is TGTGCCAGCCGGGGCCCTGGGACTAGTATCTACGAGCAGTACTTC.

The chain recombines TRBV6-2 or TRBV6-3 with TRBJ1-1; D call uncertain. This CDR3 region has 14 residues. Germline V gene sequence: CDR1 MNHEY, CDR2 SVGEGT. Trimming pared 3 bases from V and 0 bases from J, leaving 8 bases between. CDR3 protein: CASSYWHMNTEAFF. The CDR3 DNA follows: TGTGCCAGCAGTTATTGGCATATGAACACTGAAGCTTTCTTT.

This clone showed up just once. This chain joins TRBV7-3 and TRBJ1-6; 8 bases match TRBD1. With V trimmed by 2 bases and J by 6 bases, 3 bases remained unmatched. In germline, CDR1 is SGHTA, CDR2 FQGTGA. CDR3 size: 15 residues. DNA for the CDR3: TGTGCCAGCAGCTTACAGGGGGCTAGTAATTCACCCCTCCACTTT. Encoded protein: CASSLQGASNSPLHF.

The chain employs TRBV11-2 and TRBJ2-1, with D tentatively TRBD2 (6 bases). This CDR3 has 12 amino acids. Germline CDR1 SGHAT, CDR2 FQNNGV. Between the trimmed V and J ends, which lost 11 bases and 6 bases, there was a span of 14 bases. For the CDR3, the DNA is TGTGCCGCGGCCTACGGGGGCAATGAGCAGTTCTTC. Its protein is CAAAYGGNEQFF.

The chain has TRBV5-8 and TRBJ2-7; 9 positions agree with TRBD1. V lost 5 bases to trimming and J lost 5 bases; unmatched junction nucleotides: 8. Looked up from germline, CDR1 is SGHTS and CDR2 is YDEGEE. The CDR3 sequence is 14 residues long. The chain's CDR3 is CASRYYGQGHEQYF. CDR3 coding DNA: TGTGCCAGCAGGTATTACGGACAGGGGCACGAGCAGTACTTC. Combining the CDR3 with reference TRBV5-8 and TRBJ2-7 gives the whole variable domain EAGVTQSPTHLIKTRGQQATLRCSPISGHTSVYWYQQALGLGLQFLLWYDEGEERNRGNFPPRFSGRQFPNYSSELNVNALELEDSALYLCASRYYGQGHEQYFGPGTRLTVT.